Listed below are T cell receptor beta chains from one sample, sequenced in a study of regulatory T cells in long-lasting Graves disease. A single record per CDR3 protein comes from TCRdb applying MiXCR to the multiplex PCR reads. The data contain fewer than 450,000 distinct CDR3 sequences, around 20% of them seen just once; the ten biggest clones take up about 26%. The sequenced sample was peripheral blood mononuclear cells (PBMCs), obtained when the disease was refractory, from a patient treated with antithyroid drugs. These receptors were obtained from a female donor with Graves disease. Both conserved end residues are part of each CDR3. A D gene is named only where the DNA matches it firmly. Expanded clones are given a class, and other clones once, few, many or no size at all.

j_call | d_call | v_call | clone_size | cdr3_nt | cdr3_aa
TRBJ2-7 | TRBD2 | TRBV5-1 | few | TGCGCCAGCAGCTTGGTGTCTAGCGGGGGCTCCTACGAGCAGTACTTC | CASSLVSSGGSYEQYF
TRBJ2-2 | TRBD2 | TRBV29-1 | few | TGCAGCGGCCGACTAGCGGGAGCTGCCACCGGGGAGCTGTTTTTT | CSGRLAGAATGELFF
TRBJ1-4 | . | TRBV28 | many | TGTGCCAGCAGTTTAAGGGGGATTCCGGAAAAACTGTTTTTT | CASSLRGIPEKLFF
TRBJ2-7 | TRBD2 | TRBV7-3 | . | TGTGCCAGCAGCCAGGGACTAGCGAACGAGCAGTACTTC | CASSQGLANEQYF
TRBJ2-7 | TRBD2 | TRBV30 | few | TGTGCCTGGAGTTCTTCGGGACTAGCGGGAGATGTGCAGTACTTC | CAWSSSGLAGDVQYF
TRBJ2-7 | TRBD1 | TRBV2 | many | TGTGCCAGCAGGGACAGGTCCTACGAGCAGTACTTC | CASRDRSYEQYF
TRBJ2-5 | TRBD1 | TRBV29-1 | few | TGCAGCGTTGATAATATTGGACAGGAAGAGACCCAGTACTTC | CSVDNIGQEETQYF
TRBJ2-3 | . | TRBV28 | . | TGTGCCAGCAGTTTACTAACGACAGATACGCAGTATTTT | CASSLLTTDTQYF
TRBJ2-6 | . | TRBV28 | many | TGTGCCAGCAGTCCCATGGGGGATGGGGCCAACGTCCTGACTTTC | CASSPMGDGANVLTF
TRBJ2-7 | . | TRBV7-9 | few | TGTGCCAGCAGCGCTGACTACTACGAGCAGTACTTC | CASSADYYEQYF
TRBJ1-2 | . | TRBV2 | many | TGTGCCAGCAGTCGGCAAACCTATGGCTACACCTTC | CASSRQTYGYTF
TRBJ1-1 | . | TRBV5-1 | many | TGCGCCAGCAGGGAGGAGGTGAACACTGAAGCTTTCTTT | CASREEVNTEAFF
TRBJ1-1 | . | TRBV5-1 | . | TGCGCCAGCAGCTTGCCCCCCAACGGTGAAGCTTTCTTT | CASSLPPNGEAFF
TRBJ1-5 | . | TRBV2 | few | TGTGCCAGCAGTGAATACGGGAGTAGCAATCAGCCCCAGCATTTT | CASSEYGSSNQPQHF
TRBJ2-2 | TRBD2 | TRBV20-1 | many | TGCAGTGCTAGACTTAGCGGGAGTGACACCGGGGAGCTGTTTTTT | CSARLSGSDTGELFF
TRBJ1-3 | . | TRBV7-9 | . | TGTGCCAGCAGCTTTAAAACCCCCGGGCCCCAACTGGGAAACACCATATATTTT | CASSFKTPGPQLGNTIYF
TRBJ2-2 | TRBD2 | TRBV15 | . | TGTGCCACCAGCAGAGCAAAATTAGCGGGAGGGAACACCGGGGAGCTGTTTTTT | CATSRAKLAGGNTGELFF
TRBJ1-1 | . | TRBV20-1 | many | TGCAGTGCGACGGCCCATGAAGCTTTCTTT | CSATAHEAFF
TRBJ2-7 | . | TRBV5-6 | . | TGTGCCAGCAGCTCTATTTTAACAGCACTCGGCTACGAGCAGTACTTC | CASSSILTALGYEQYF
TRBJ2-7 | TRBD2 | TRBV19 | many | TGTGCCAGTAAATGGGACTACTCCAGCTCCTACGAGCAGTACTTC | CASKWDYSSSYEQYF
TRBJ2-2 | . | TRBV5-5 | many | TGTGCCAGCAGCTTGTCGGGGCTTCGGCTGTTTTTT | CASSLSGLRLFF
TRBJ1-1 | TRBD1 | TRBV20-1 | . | TGCAGTGCCGAGGAAGGGGGCGTCTCGGCTTTCTTT | CSAEEGGVSAFF
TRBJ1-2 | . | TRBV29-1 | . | TGCAGCGTTGAAGATTTTTGGGGGGGCCCCTTTGACTATGGCTACACCTTC | CSVEDFWGGPFDYGYTF
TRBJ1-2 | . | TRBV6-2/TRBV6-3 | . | TGTGCCAGCAGTTACTCTCGGGGTTTGTCGGAAAAATATGGCTACACCTTC | CASSYSRGLSEKYGYTF
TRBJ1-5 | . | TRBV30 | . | TGTGCCTGGAGCAGTTCCGGGACACAATATCAGCCCCAGCATTTT | CAWSSSGTQYQPQHF
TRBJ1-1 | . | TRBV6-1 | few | TGTGCCAGCAGTCCAGGGTACAGGGCCGAAGCTTTCTTT | CASSPGYRAEAFF
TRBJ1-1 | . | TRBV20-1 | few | TGCAGTGCTAGAGATATCCAGGGTCGGGGCACTGAAGCTTTCTTT | CSARDIQGRGTEAFF
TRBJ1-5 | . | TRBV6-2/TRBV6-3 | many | TGTGCCAGCAGTTACTCCAGCAATCAGCCCCAGCATTTT | CASSYSSNQPQHF
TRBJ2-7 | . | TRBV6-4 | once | TGTGCCAGCAGCCAGGACGGTGGGGACTCCTACGAGCAGTACTTC | CASSQDGGDSYEQYF
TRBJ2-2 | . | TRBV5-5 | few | TGTGCCAGCAGCTGGGCCAGGGCGCTCACCGGGGAGCTGTTTTTT | CASSWARALTGELFF
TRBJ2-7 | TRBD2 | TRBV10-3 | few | TGTGCCATCAGTCCGGGACTAGCGGGCCCGGGGGAGCAGTACTTC | CAISPGLAGPGEQYF
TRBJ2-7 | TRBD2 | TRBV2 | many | TGTGCCAGCAGTGATTTGGGGACTAGCGGGATCTCCTACGAGCAGTACTTC | CASSDLGTSGISYEQYF
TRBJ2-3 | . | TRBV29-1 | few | TGCAGCGTTGTGGACCTTACCATTAGCACAGATACGCAGTATTTT | CSVVDLTISTDTQYF
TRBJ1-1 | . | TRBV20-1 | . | TGCAGTGGAGTCAAAGGGACTGAAGCTTTCTTT | CSGVKGTEAFF
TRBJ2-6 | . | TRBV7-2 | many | TGTGCCAGCAGCTTATTTAGGGGAACTGGGGCCAACGTCCTGACTTTC | CASSLFRGTGANVLTF
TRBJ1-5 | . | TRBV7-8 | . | TGTGCCGGCAGCTTAGTCCCGGGGCAGCCCCAGCATTTT | CAGSLVPGQPQHF
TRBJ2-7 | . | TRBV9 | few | TGTGCCAGCAGCGTTGCCCTTGGAGGCAACGAGCAGTACTTC | CASSVALGGNEQYF
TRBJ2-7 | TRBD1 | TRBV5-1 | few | TGCGCCAGCAGCTCGAAACGGGACAGAGCTAACTACGAGCAGTACTTC | CASSSKRDRANYEQYF
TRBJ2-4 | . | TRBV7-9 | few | TGTGCCAGCAGCTTAGGGGGGGGCTCAAAAAACATTCAGTACTTC | CASSLGGGSKNIQYF
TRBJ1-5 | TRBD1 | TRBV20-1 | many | TGCAGTGCTAGAGTACAGGGGGGCAATCAGCCCCAGCATTTT | CSARVQGGNQPQHF
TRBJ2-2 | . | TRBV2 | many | TGTGCCAGCAGGCGAGGGAGGGGGGAGCTGTTTTTT | CASRRGRGELFF
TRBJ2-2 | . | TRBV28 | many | TGTGCCAGCAGTTTATACGAGGGGCACGGGGAGCTGTTTTTT | CASSLYEGHGELFF
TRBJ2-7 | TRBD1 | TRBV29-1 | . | TGCAGCGTGGACCGGGACAGGAGCTCCTACGAGCAGTACTTC | CSVDRDRSSYEQYF